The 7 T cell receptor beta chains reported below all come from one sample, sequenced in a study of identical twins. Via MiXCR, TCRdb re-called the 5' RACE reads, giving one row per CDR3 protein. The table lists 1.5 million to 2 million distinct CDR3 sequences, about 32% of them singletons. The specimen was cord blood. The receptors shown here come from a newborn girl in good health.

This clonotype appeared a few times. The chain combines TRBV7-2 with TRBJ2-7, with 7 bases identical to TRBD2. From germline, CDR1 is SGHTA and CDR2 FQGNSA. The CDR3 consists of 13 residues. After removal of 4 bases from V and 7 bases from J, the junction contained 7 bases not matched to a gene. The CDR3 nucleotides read TGTGCCAGCAGCTACGGGACTAACAATGAGCAGTACTTC. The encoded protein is CASSYGTNNEQYF.

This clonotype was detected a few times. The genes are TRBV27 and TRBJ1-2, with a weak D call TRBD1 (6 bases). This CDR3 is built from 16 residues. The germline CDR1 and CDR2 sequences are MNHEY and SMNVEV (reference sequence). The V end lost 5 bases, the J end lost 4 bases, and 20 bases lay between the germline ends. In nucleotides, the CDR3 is TGTGCCAGCAGTCCATGGGGTAGACAGGCTGTCTATGGCTACACCTTC. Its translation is CASSPWGRQAVYGYTF.

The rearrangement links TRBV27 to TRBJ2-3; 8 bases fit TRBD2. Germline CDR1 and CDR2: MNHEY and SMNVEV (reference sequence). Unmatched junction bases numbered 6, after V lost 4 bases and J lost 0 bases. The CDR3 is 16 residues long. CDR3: CASSSPGTRSTDTQYF. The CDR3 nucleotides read TGTGCCAGCAGTTCTCCCGGGACTAGGAGCACAGATACGCAGTATTTT.

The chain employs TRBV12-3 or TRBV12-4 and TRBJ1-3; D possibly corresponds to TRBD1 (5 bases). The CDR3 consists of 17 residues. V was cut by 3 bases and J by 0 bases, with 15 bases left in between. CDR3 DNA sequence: TGTGCCAGCAGTTTCCCGACAGACCTCAGCTCTGGAAACACCATATATTTT. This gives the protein CASSFPTDLSSGNTIYF.

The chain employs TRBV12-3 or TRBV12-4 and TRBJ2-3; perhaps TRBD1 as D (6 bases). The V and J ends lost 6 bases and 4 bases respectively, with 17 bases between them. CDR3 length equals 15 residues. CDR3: CASSYIQGRADTQYF. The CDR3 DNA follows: TGTGCCAGCAGCTATATACAGGGAAGAGCAGATACGCAGTATTTT.

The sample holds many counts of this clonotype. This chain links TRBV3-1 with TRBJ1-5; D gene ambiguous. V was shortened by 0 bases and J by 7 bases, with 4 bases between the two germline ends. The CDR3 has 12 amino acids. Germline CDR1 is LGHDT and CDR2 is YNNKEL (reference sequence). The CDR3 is CASSQDRQPQHF. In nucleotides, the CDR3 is TGTGCCAGCAGCCAAGACAGGCAGCCCCAGCATTTT.

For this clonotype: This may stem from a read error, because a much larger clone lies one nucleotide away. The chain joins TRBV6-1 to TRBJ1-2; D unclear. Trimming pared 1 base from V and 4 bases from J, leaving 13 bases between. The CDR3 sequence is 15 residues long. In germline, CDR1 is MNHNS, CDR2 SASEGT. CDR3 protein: CASSEESAVSYGYTF. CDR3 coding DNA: TGTGCCAGCAGTGAAGAGTCCGCAGTTTCCTATGGCTACACCTTC.